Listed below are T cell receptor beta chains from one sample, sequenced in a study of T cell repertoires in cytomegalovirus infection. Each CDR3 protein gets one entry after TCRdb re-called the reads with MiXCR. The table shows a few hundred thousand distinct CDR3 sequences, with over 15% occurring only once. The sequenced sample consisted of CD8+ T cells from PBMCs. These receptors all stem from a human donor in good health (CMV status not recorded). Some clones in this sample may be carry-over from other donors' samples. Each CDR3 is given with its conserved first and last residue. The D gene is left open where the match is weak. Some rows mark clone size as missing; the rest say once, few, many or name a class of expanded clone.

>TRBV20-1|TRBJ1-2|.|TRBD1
CSARGDREDYGYTF
TGCAGTGCTAGAGGGGACAGGGAAGACTATGGCTACACCTTC
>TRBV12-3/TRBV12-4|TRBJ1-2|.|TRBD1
CASSLVQGALGHYGYTF
TGTGCCAGCAGTTTGGTTCAGGGGGCGCTTGGTCACTATGGCTATACCTTC
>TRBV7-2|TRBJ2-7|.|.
CASSDYELSYEQYF
TGTGCCAGCAGCGATTACGAACTTTCCTACGAGCAGTACTTC
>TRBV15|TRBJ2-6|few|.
CATSRDRGDVSGANVLTF
TGTGCCACCAGCAGAGATAGAGGCGACGTATCTGGGGCCAACGTCCTGACTTTC
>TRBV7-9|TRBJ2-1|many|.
CASSLAASAARVNEQFF
TGTGCCAGCAGCTTAGCTGCTTCGGCGGCCCGGGTCAATGAGCAGTTCTTC
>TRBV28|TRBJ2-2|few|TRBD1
CASRSGQGDTGELFF
TGTGCCAGCAGGTCGGGACAGGGGGACACCGGGGAGCTGTTTTTT
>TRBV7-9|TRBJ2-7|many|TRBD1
CASSLRWTGGLDEQYF
TGTGCCAGCAGCTTGAGATGGACAGGGGGATTAGACGAGCAGTACTTC
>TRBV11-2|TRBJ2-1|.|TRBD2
CASSSGLAGGHTYNEQFF
TGTGCCAGCAGCTCGGGACTAGCGGGGGGGCACACCTACAATGAGCAGTTCTTC
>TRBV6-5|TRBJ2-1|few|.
CASSLTTEYEQFF
TGTGCCAGCAGTCTGACCACGGAGTACGAGCAGTTCTTC
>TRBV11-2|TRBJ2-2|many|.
CASSLLSGFGTGELFF
TGTGCCAGCAGCTTATTATCGGGGTTCGGAACCGGGGAGCTGTTTTTT
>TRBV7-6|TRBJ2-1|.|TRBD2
CASSLLASGSSYNEQFF
TGTGCCAGCAGCTTATTAGCTAGCGGAAGCTCCTACAATGAGCAGTTCTTC
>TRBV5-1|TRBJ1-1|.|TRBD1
CASREDRVAEAFF
TGCGCCAGCAGGGAGGACAGGGTAGCTGAAGCTTTCTTT
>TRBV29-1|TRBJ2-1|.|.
CSVEEGESSYNEQFF
TGCAGCGTTGAAGAAGGCGAGAGCTCCTACAATGAGCAGTTCTTC
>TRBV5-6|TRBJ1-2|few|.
CASSFFTDIYGYTF
TGTGCCAGCAGCTTCTTTACGGATATCTATGGCTACACCTTC
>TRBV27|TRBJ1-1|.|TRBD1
CASKTGGAEAFF
TGTGCCAGTAAAACAGGGGGCGCTGAAGCTTTCTTT
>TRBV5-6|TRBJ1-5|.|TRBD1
CASSFWTGAQPQHF
TGTGCCAGCAGCTTTTGGACAGGGGCTCAGCCCCAGCATTTT
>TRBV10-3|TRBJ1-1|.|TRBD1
CAIRRTGTGTRNTEAFF
TGTGCCATCAGGAGGACCGGGACAGGGACCCGGAACACTGAAGCTTTCTTT
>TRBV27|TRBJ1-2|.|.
CASSYNREYYGYTF
TGTGCCAGCAGTTACAACAGGGAGTACTATGGCTACACCTTC
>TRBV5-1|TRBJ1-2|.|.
CASSLTADYGYTF
TGCGCCAGCAGCTTGACAGCCGACTATGGCTACACCTTC
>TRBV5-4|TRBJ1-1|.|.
CASSGAGARSRAFF
TGTGCCAGCAGCGGAGCTGGGGCTAGGAGTCGCGCTTTCTTT
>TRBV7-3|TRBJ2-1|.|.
CASSPKGLFNEQFF
TGTGCCAGCAGCCCGAAAGGCCTTTTCAATGAGCAGTTCTTC
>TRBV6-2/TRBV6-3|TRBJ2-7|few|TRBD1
CASSYTPGQAYEQYF
TGTGCCAGCAGTTATACACCGGGACAGGCCTACGAGCAGTACTTC
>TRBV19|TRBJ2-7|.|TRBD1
CASAGTGSDEQYF
TGTGCCAGTGCCGGGACAGGGTCGGACGAGCAGTACTTC
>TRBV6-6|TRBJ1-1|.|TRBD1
CASSATGRASRDTESFF
TGTGCCAGCAGTGCGACAGGGAGGGCGTCTCGGGACACTGAATCTTTCTTT
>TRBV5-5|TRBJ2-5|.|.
CASSLSNSQETQYF
TGTGCCAGCAGCTTGTCTAACAGCCAAGAGACCCAGTACTTC
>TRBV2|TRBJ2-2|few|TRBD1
CASTETGVPGELFF
TGTGCCAGCACAGAGACAGGGGTCCCCGGGGAGCTGTTTTTT
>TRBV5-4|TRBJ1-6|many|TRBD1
CASSLRPGQGWDNSPLHF
TGTGCCAGCAGCCTACGGCCTGGACAGGGTTGGGATAATTCACCCCTCCACTTT
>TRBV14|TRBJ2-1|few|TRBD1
CASSRARGSYNEQFF
TGTGCCAGCAGCCGGGCCAGGGGGTCCTACAATGAGCAGTTCTTC
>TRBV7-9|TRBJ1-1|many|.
CASSWTRDQNTEAFF
TGTGCCAGCAGCTGGACCAGGGACCAGAACACTGAAGCTTTCTTT
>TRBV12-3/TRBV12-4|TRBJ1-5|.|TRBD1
CASSLASRGPNQPQHF
TGTGCCAGCAGTTTAGCCTCCAGGGGGCCAAACCAGCCCCAGCATTTT
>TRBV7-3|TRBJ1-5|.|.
CASRAAEGTRTKNQPQHF
TGTGCCAGCAGAGCGGCGGAGGGGACAAGGACAAAAAATCAGCCCCAGCATTTT
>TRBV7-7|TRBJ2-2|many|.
CASSLRFNTGELFF
TGTGCTAGCAGCTTACGGTTTAACACCGGGGAGCTGTTTTTT
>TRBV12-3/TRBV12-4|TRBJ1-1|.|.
CASTPGGGLAFF
TGTGCCAGCACCCCAGGCGGGGGGTTAGCTTTCTTT
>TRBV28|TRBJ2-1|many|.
CASSLIPPGASYNEQFF
TGTGCCAGCAGTTTAATCCCACCGGGGGCGAGCTACAATGAGCAGTTCTTC
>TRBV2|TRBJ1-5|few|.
CASRGRDQPQHF
TGTGCCAGCAGGGGAAGGGATCAGCCCCAGCATTTT
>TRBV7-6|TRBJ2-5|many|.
CASSFTKEETQYF
TGTGCCAGCAGCTTCACAAAAGAAGAGACCCAGTACTTC
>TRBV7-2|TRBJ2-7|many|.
CASSLDVGWRYEQYF
TGTGCCAGCAGCTTAGATGTTGGCTGGAGGTACGAGCAGTACTTC
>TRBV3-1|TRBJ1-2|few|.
CASSQNHYGYTF
TGTGCCAGCAGCCAAAACCACTATGGCTACACCTTC
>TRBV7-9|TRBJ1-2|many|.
CASSLGDLGYTF
TGTGCCAGCAGCCTCGGAGATCTTGGCTACACCTTC
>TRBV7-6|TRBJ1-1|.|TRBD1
CASRSGGDAEAFF
TGTGCCAGCAGGTCAGGGGGGGATGCTGAAGCTTTCTTT
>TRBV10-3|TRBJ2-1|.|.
CAISPIFDSNEQFF
TGTGCCATCAGTCCGATTTTTGATTCCAATGAGCAGTTCTTC
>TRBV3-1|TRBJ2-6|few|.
CASAFRDLVSSGANVLTF
TGTGCCAGTGCTTTCAGGGATCTAGTAAGCTCTGGGGCCAACGTCCTGACTTTC
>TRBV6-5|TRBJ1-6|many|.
CASSYLAGVSSNSPLHF
TGTGCCAGCAGTTACCTCGCAGGGGTTAGTAGTAATTCACCCCTCCACTTT
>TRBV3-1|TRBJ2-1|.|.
CASSQRPEGLRLVFYNEQFF
TGTGCCAGCAGCCAACGCCCCGAGGGACTCCGGCTAGTCTTCTACAATGAGCAGTTCTTC
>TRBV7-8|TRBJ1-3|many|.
CASSLGGIFGNTIYF
TGTGCCAGCAGCTTAGGTGGGATTTTCGGAAACACCATATATTTT
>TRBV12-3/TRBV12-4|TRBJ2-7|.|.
CASSWNHCGEGYF
TGTGCCAGCAGTTGGAATCATTGCGGTGAGGGGTACTTC
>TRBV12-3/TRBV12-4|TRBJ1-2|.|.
CASSGMALGAYGYTF
TGTGCCAGCAGTGGAATGGCACTTGGAGCGTATGGCTACACCTTC
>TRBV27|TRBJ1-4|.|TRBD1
CASSETGSEKLFF
TGTGCCAGCAGCGAGACAGGGAGTGAAAAACTGTTTTTT